At least ten counts were recorded for the clone carrying this TCR beta chain. Antigen unknown. Looked up from germline, CDR1 is MNHEY and CDR2 is SVGEGT. The CDR3 totals 14 residues. V lost 2 bases, J lost 3 bases, and 8 bases lay in between. These data originate in a study of regulatory T cells in long-lasting Graves disease. Study-wide points: It is possible that accuracy was reduced by the small size of the sample.

As to time point: newly diagnosed GD, antithyroid drugs for less than 3 months. From PBMCs, RNA was extracted and then used to make the TCR library. Each of the patients was recruited from an endocrinology department situated in Xi'an, China. Arm-PCR with iRepertoire HTBI primers amplified the CDR3 regions for these TCR beta libraries. TCRdb itself ran the multiplex PCR reads through MiXCR, one entry per CDR3 protein. Of a few hundred thousand distinct CDR3 sequences listed, 15% to 20% are singletons. These records were also assigned to another study, of T cells in Graves' hyperthyroidism and ophthalmopathy.

The rearrangement joins TRBV6-2 or TRBV6-3 to TRBJ1-5; D remains unclear. The sample consisted of peripheral blood mononuclear cells (PBMCs), taken at new diagnosis, from a patient treated with antithyroid drugs. The sequence derives from a woman in her thirties with Graves disease. The DNA of the CDR3 is TGTGCCAGCAGTTACGAGGGAAACAATCAGCCCCAGCATTTT. Its translation is CASSYEGNNQPQHF.